This TCR beta chain was profiled in a study of shared clonotypes between healthy human individuals. Study in general: Every donor yielded three CD4 naive, three CD4 memory, two CD8 naive and one CD8 memory plate.

Germline V gives CDR1 SGHNT, CDR2 YYREEE (reference sequence). V lost 4 bases, J lost 9 bases, and 19 bases lay in between. This CDR3 comprises 14 residues. In the study's own analysis: Filtering was not the same, since immunoSEQ gave junction-only sequences without quality scores. TCRdb keeps only in-frame clones here, not all; method: immunoSEQ multiplex PCR. The V and J calls and clone size come from that table; D and trimming were worked out from the DNA. The repertoire holds 2 million to 3 million clones, with roughly 93% as singletons. About this clone itself: Its target is unknown.

Study-wide results and limits: All-four-donor shared clonotypes had higher generation probabilities than non-shared clonotypes did. Clonotype sharing among donors likely depends on sequencing depth.

The clonotype comes from a man between 18 and 35 years old in good health. Some clones in this sample may be carry-over from other donors' samples. The V gene is TRBV5-4, the J gene TRBJ2-5, with D perhaps matching TRBD1 or TRBD2 (6 bases each). Sequencing was done on a sample of naive CD4+ T cells from PBMCs. Documented subset: CD45RA+ positively selected. CDR3 sequence reads: CASSGAGGLEAQYF. CDR3 nucleotides: TGTGCCAGCAGCGGGGCTGGGGGGCTCGAGGCCCAGTACTTC. Drawing the rest from reference TRBV5-4 and TRBJ2-5, the complete variable domain is ETGVTQSPTHLIKTRGQQVTLRCSSQSGHNTVSWYQQALGQGPQFIFQYYREEENGRGNFPPRFSGLQFPNYSSELNVNALELDDSALYLCASSGAGGLEAQYFGPGTRLLVL.